The T cell receptor (beta chain) described here comes from a study of blood T cell repertoires in COVID-19. Seattle patient enrollment occurred during active infection, with longitudinal follow-up thereafter. CDR3 size: 13 residues. The V gene's germline CDR1 is SGHTA and CDR2 FQGNSA. Trimming pared 3 bases from V and 5 bases from J, leaving 10 bases between. Clones were sequenced by immunoSEQ multiplex PCR, and TCRdb holds only the in-frame ones, with some missing. The repertoire holds 100,000 to 150,000 clones, with roughly four fifths as singletons. The chain is built from TRBV7-2 and TRBJ2-5; D not certain. The sample was peripheral blood. This TCR derives from a man under 40 with COVID-19, enrolled during active disease. The CDR3 is CASSFSRSETQYF. CDR3 DNA sequence: TGTGCCAGCAGCTTTTCCAGATCTGAGACCCAGTACTTC. The full variable domain, completed using reference TRBV7-2 and TRBJ2-5, is GAGVSQSPSNKVTEKGKDVELRCDPISGHTALYWYRQSLGQGLEFLIYFQGNSAPDKSGLPSDRFSAERTGGSVSTLTIQRTQQEDSAVYLCASSFSRSETQYFGPGTRLLVL.